Presented here are 5 T cell receptor beta chains from one specimen sequenced in a study of shared clonotypes between healthy human individuals. Using immunoSEQ multiplex PCR, the repertoire was profiled, and TCRdb retains in-frame clones only, with some absent. Of around 2.1 million clones in the sample, approximately 96% were seen once. The sequencing input was naive CD4+ T cells sorted from blood. Subset specified: CD45RA+ positively selected. The receptors were sampled from a man younger than 30 in good health.

This rearrangement joins TRBV5-1 to TRBJ2-1; TRBD2 matches 11 bases. V lost 5 bases, J lost 3 bases, and 4 bases stayed unmatched. The length of the CDR3 is 15 residues. Germline values: CDR1 SGHRS, CDR2 YFSETQ. This CDR3 reads CASRGGLAVYNEQFF. The DNA of the CDR3 is TGCGCCAGCAGGGGGGGACTAGCGGTCTACAATGAGCAGTTCTTC.

This chain links TRBV11-1 with TRBJ2-2; D gene unclear. The V end lost 1 base, the J end lost 3 bases, and 12 bases lay between the germline ends. The CDR3 extends over 16 amino acids. CDR1 and CDR2 from the germline V gene are SGHAT and FQDESV (reference sequence). The CDR3 DNA reads TGTGCCAGCAGCTTAGTGGCCGGCAGCTACACCGGGGAGCTGTTTTTT. Translating it yields CASSLVAGSYTGELFF. Full variable domain (rest looked up from reference TRBV11-1 and TRBJ2-2): EAEVAQSPRYKITEKSQAVAFWCDPISGHATLYWYRQILGQGPELLVQFQDESVVDDSQLPKDRFSAERLKGVDSTLKIQPAELGDSAMYLCASSLVAGSYTGELFFGEGSRLTVL.

The chain recombines TRBV25-1 with TRBJ2-7, with 9 bases matching TRBD2. The CDR3 length is 14 residues. V lost 7 bases and J lost 2; bases outside the gene matches: 6. The germline V gene has CDR1 MGHDK and CDR2 SYGVNS. The CDR3 sequence: CASTGAGGPYEQYF. CDR3 sequence (DNA): TGTGCCAGCACTGGGGCGGGAGGGCCCTACGAGCAGTACTTC.

CDR3 bases: TGCGCCAGCAGCCAGGCTCAAGTATCCTCCTACAATGAGCAGTTCTTC. Its translation: CASSQAQVSSYNEQFF. This chain uses TRBV4-1 with TRBJ2-1; D is uncertain. The CDR3 length is 16 residues. Trimming took 3 bases from V and 0 from J, leaving 12 bases between them. CDR1 MGHRA and CDR2 YSYEKL come from the germline V gene.

The chain's CDR3 is CASSLSGVGSYEQYF. In DNA, the CDR3 is TGTGCCAGCAGTTTATCGGGGGTAGGTTCCTACGAGCAGTACTTC. V and J are TRBV27 and TRBJ2-7; D might be TRBD1 or TRBD2, each matching 5 bases. Germline V gene data show CDR1 as MNHEY and CDR2 as SMNVEV (reference sequence). Trimming removed 0 bases from V and 1 base from J, with 10 bases in between. This CDR3 is 15 amino acids long.